One sample yielded the 16 T cell receptor beta chains listed below, sequenced in a study of blood T cell repertoires in COVID-19. The assay was immunoSEQ multiplex PCR, and TCRdb's table has in-frame clones only and misses some. This table has 100,000 to 150,000 clones, over 75% appearing once. Material: peripheral blood. All receptors come from a man in his thirties or forties with COVID-19, enrolled during active disease.

This chain uses TRBV5-1 with TRBJ2-2; 8 bases fit TRBD2. The CDR3 contains 15 residues. Losses at the gene ends were 4 bases for V and 5 bases for J; bases not matched to a gene: 7. CDR1 and CDR2 from the germline V gene are SGHRS and YFSETQ. CDR3 DNA: TGCGCCAGCAGCCCAGGGACTAGTGGTACCGGGGAGCTGTTTTTT. This codes for CASSPGTSGTGELFF.

This rearrangement joins TRBV13 to TRBJ2-3, with 10 bases aligning to TRBD2. The CDR3 contains 15 residues. CDR1 PRHDT and CDR2 FYEKMQ come from the germline V gene (reference sequence). The junction had 3 bases not matched to a gene; V was cut back by 6 bases and J by 0 bases. CDR3 nucleotide sequence: TGTGCCAGCAGACGGACTAGCGGTAGCACAGATACGCAGTATTTT. Translated, it gives CASRRTSGSTDTQYF.

The table lists this clone with a few counts. The V and J genes are TRBV6-5 and TRBJ1-1, with 8 bases that match TRBD1. The length of the CDR3 is 15 residues. V trimming: 4 bases; J trimming: 0 bases; junction bases outside the gene matches: 4. The germline V gene has CDR1 MNHEY and CDR2 SVGAGI. The CDR3 spells CASSSHRGMNTEAFF. The DNA for the CDR3 is TGTGCCAGCAGTTCCCACAGGGGGATGAACACTGAAGCTTTCTTT.

This sequence joins TRBV5-1 and TRBJ2-1; D unresolved. V gave up 0 bases and J gave up 4 bases, with 11 bases separating them. Germline CDR1 SGHRS, CDR2 YFSETQ. The CDR3 is 15 amino acids. This chain's CDR3 is CASSLEVGRYNEQFF. The CDR3 nucleotides are TGCGCCAGCAGCTTGGAGGTGGGCCGATACAATGAGCAGTTCTTC. The variable domain in full, completed from reference TRBV5-1 and TRBJ2-1, reads KAGVTQTPRYLIKTRGQQVTLSCSPISGHRSVSWYQQTPGQGLQFLFEYFSETQRNKGNFPGRFSGRQFSNSRSEMNVSTLELGDSALYLCASSLEVGRYNEQFFGPGTRLTVL.

The chain carries TRBV11-2 and TRBJ2-1; TRBD2 agrees at 14 bases. Trimming at V came to 3 bases and at J to 10 bases, leaving 8 bases not matched to a gene. The CDR3 covers 16 residues. The germline CDR1 and CDR2 sequences are SGHAT and FQNNGV. CDR3: CASSFGTSGSLGEQFF. The CDR3 coding sequence is TGTGCCAGCAGCTTTGGGACTAGCGGGAGCCTGGGGGAGCAGTTCTTC.

The chain uses TRBV18 and TRBJ2-5; D not resolved. Trimming took 4 bases from V and 3 from J, leaving 9 bases between them. This CDR3 is built from 13 residues. The V gene's germline CDR1 is KGHSH and CDR2 LQKENI. The CDR3 sequence is CASSRNSEETQYF. The CDR3 region has the DNA TGTGCCAGCTCACGTAACAGTGAAGAGACCCAGTACTTC. The full variable domain, rest sourced from reference TRBV18 and TRBJ2-5, is NAGVMQNPRHLVRRRGQEARLRCSPMKGHSHVYWYRQLPEEGLKFMVYLQKENIIDESGMPKERFSAEFPKEGPSILRIQQVVRGDSAAYFCASSRNSEETQYFGPGTRLLVL.

The chain employs TRBV7-9 and TRBJ1-5; 7 nucleotides align to TRBD1. The germline gives CDR1 SEHNR, CDR2 FQNEAQ (reference sequence). After removal of 5 bases from V and 5 bases from J, the junction contained 6 bases not matched to a gene. This CDR3 comprises 14 residues. CDR3 sequence reads: CASSPDRVDQPQHF. In DNA form, the CDR3 reads TGTGCCAGCAGCCCTGACAGGGTGGATCAGCCCCAGCATTTT.

This chain links TRBV28 with TRBJ1-1; D uncertain. This CDR3 spans 14 amino acids. CDR1 and CDR2 from the germline V gene are MDHEN and SYDVKM. Trimming removed 2 bases from V and 1 base from J, with 8 bases in between. CDR3 in amino acids: CASSLGRRNTEAFF. DNA of the CDR3: TGTGCCAGCAGTTTAGGTCGCAGGAACACTGAAGCTTTCTTT.

This clone was observed a single time. This chain uses TRBV29-1 with TRBJ2-7, with TRBD2 matching 11 bases. The CDR3 totals 13 residues. Germline trimming cut 5 bases from V and 2 bases from J; bases unmatched to any gene: 2. Germline V gives CDR1 SQVTM, CDR2 ANQGSEA. The CDR3 DNA is TGCAGCGTTCTACTAGCGGGAGCCTACGAGCAGTACTTC. Its protein is CSVLLAGAYEQYF.

A word on this clone: Other DNA sequences in this sample translate to the same CDR3. The chain joins TRBV19 to TRBJ1-1; 7 bases fit TRBD1. CDR3 length equals 14 residues. Germline CDR1 LNHDA, CDR2 SQIVND (reference sequence). The V segment lost 4 bases and the J segment 1 base; nucleotides outside the gene matches: 3. The CDR3 region is CASSTRTGNTEAFF. The CDR3 coding sequence is TGTGCCAGTAGTACTCGGACAGGGAACACTGAAGCTTTCTTT.

This chain joins TRBV12-3 or TRBV12-4 and TRBJ1-2; D is undetermined. This CDR3 comprises 13 residues. V dropped 3 bases and J dropped 1 base, with 6 bases sitting between them. The CDR3, as DNA: TGTGCCAGCAGTTTTACAGTTAACTATGGCTACACCTTC. Its protein is CASSFTVNYGYTF.

The V gene is TRBV27, the J gene TRBJ1-3; D perhaps matches TRBD1 (6 bases). V lost 5 bases, J lost 0 bases, and 20 bases lay in between. CDR1 is MNHEY and CDR2 is SMNVEV in the germline V gene (reference sequence). The CDR3 runs to 18 residues. CDR3 nucleotides: TGTGCCAGCAGTCCAATATCCCCACAGGGCAGCTCTGGAAACACCATATATTTT. It specifies CASSPISPQGSSGNTIYF.

V is TRBV6-1 and J is TRBJ1-3; D may be TRBD1 (5 bases). The CDR3 has 17 amino acids. Germline lookup yields CDR1 MNHNS and CDR2 SASEGT. V lost 3 bases and J lost 4, with 19 bases in between. The CDR3 reads CASSDPGGGWLGNTIYF. The CDR3 DNA is TGTGCCAGCAGTGACCCCGGGGGTGGCTGGCTAGGAAACACCATATATTTT.

The chain links TRBV28 to TRBJ2-7; no clear D gene. The germline V and J ends were trimmed by 5 bases and 6 bases, with 17 bases remaining between them. The germline CDR1 and CDR2 sequences are MDHEN and SYDVKM. CDR3 length: 14 amino acids. The CDR3 DNA is TGTGCCAGCAGTGAAGTCTACCGAGAAGTCGAGCAGTACTTC. Protein product: CASSEVYREVEQYF.

The chain has TRBV19 and TRBJ2-1; TRBD2 matches at 7 bases. From germline, CDR1 is LNHDA and CDR2 SQIVND (reference sequence). Losses at the gene ends were 1 base for V and 5 bases for J; bases not matched to a gene: 5. The CDR3 is 15 amino acids. CDR3 in amino acids: CASSIGAGRDNEQFF. As DNA, the CDR3 is TGTGCCAGTAGTATAGGTGCAGGGAGGGACAATGAGCAGTTCTTC.

V and J are TRBV9 and TRBJ2-3; 11 bases map to TRBD1. The CDR3 loop spans 16 amino acids. J gave up 5 bases and V 0 bases, and 5 bases lay outside the gene matches. Germline V gives CDR1 SGDLS, CDR2 YYNGEE. The CDR3 nucleotides read TGTGCCAGCAGCGTAGGGACAGGGGGCGCGGAAGATACGCAGTATTTT. It codes for CASSVGTGGAEDTQYF. The full variable domain, rest sourced from reference TRBV9 and TRBJ2-3, is DSGVTQTPKHLITATGQRVTLRCSPRSGDLSVYWYQQSLDQGLQFLIQYYNGEERAKGNILERFSAQQFPDLHSELNLSSLELGDSALYFCASSVGTGGAEDTQYFGPGTRLTVL.